This T cell receptor beta chain was identified during a study of blood T cell repertoires in COVID-19. Background on the study: The analysed material was cDNA or gDNA that came from T cells, B-cell-depleted T cells, or PBMCs.

The data were produced by immunoSEQ multiplex PCR, yet TCRdb's version contains in-frame clones alone and is incomplete. Among some 100,000 clones, 85% were seen once, and the ten largest hold around 2%. This CDR3 comprises 15 residues. After removal of 8 bases from V and 5 bases from J, the junction contained 5 bases not matched to a gene. Germline-derived CDR1 and CDR2 are LNHDA and SQIVND (reference sequence). In its sample, this clone was seen a few times. The origin of this receptor is a woman between 65 and 79 years old with active or convalescent COVID-19. The chain has TRBV19 and TRBJ2-6; the match to TRBD1 covers 11 bases. Sequenced material: peripheral blood. The CDR3 DNA reads as TGTGCCAGTCGGACAGGGGGCTCGTGGGCCAACGTCCTGACTTTC. This translates into CASRTGGSWANVLTF.